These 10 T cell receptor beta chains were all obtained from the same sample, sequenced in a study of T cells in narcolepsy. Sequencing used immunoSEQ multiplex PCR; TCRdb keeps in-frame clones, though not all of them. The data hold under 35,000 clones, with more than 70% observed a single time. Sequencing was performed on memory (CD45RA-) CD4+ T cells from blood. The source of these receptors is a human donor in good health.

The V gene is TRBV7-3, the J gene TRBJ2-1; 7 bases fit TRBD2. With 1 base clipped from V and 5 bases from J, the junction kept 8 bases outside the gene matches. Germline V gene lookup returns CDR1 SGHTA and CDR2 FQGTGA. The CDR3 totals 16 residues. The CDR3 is CASSLMAAGINNEQFF. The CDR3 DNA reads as TGTGCCAGCAGCTTAATGGCAGCGGGGATAAACAATGAGCAGTTCTTC.

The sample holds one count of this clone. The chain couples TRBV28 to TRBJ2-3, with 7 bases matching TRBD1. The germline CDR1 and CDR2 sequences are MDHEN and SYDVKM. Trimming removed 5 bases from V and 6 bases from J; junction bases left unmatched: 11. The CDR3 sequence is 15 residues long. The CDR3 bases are TGTGCCAGCAGTCTAGATACAGGGGAAGGGGATACGCAGTATTTT. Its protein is CASSLDTGEGDTQYF.

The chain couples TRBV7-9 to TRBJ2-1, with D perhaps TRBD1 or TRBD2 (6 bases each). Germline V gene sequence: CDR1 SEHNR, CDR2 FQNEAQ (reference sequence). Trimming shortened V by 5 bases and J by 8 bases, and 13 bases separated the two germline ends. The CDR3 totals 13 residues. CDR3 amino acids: CASSPQGGHEQFF. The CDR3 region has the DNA TGTGCCAGCAGCCCACAGGGAGGTCATGAGCAGTTCTTC.

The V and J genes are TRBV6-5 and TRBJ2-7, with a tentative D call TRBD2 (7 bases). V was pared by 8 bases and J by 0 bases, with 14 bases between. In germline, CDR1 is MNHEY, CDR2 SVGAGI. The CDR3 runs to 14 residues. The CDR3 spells CASEGGSLSYEQYF. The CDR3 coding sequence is TGTGCCAGCGAGGGGGGGTCGCTCTCCTACGAGCAGTACTTC.

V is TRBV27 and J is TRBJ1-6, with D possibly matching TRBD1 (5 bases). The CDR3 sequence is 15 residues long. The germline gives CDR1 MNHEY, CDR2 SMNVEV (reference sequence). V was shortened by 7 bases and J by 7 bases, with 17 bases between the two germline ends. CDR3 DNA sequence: TGTGCCAGCACCCCAGGCGGGGCTGGGAATTCACCCCTCCACTTT. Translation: CASTPGGAGNSPLHF.

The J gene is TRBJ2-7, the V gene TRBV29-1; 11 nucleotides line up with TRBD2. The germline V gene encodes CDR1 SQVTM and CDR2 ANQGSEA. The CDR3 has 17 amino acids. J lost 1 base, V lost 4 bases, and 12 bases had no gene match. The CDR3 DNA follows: TGCAGCGTTGGAACTGCTAGCGGGAGGATACGTTCCTACGAGCAGTACTTC. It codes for CSVGTASGRIRSYEQYF.

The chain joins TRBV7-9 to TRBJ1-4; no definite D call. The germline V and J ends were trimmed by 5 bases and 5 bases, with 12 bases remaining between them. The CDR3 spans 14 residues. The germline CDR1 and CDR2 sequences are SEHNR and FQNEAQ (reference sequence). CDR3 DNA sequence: TGTGCCAGCAGCCCCGGTCACGGCAATGAAAAACTGTTTTTT. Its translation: CASSPGHGNEKLFF.

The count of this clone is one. The DNA for the CDR3 is TGTGCCAGCAGCTACGGACAGGGCAGGGAAAAACTGTTTTTT. Protein: CASSYGQGREKLFF. This rearrangement joins TRBV5-5 to TRBJ1-4; 8 bases align to TRBD1. V was pared by 3 bases and J by 8 bases, with 6 bases of the junction left unmatched. Germline CDR1 and CDR2: SGHKS and YYEKEE (reference sequence). This CDR3 is 14 amino acids long.

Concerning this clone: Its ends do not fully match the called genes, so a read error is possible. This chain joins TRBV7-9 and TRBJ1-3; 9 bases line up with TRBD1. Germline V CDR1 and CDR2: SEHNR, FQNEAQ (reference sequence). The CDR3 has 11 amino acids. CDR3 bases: TGTGCCAGCAGCCCAGGACAGGGGTCCATCTTT. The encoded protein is CASSPGQGSIF.

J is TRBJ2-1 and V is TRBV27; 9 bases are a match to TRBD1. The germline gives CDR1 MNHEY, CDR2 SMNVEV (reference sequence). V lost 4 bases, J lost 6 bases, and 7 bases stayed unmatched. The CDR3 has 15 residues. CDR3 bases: TGTGCCAGCAGTTCCAGGACAGGGGTGGGCAATGAGCAGTTCTTC. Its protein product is CASSSRTGVGNEQFF.